These 3 T cell receptor beta chains were all obtained from the same sample, sequenced in a study of identical twins. Via MiXCR, TCRdb re-called the 5' RACE reads, giving one row per CDR3 protein. The sample holds about 660,000 distinct CDR3 sequences, about 9.4% seen once. The same data also went into a second study, on yellow fever vaccine responses in identical twins.

Sequencing was performed on PBMCs. These receptors were obtained from a woman aged 18-29 years in good health.

Remarks on this clonotype: A much larger clonotype is one base distant, so this may be a read error. The chain employs TRBV29-1 and TRBJ2-2; D gene uncertain. This CDR3 contains 13 residues. The V end was cut by 0 bases, the J end by 3 bases, with 5 bases between. CDR1 SQVTM and CDR2 ANQGSEA come from the germline V gene. This chain's CDR3 is CSVEDGHTGELFF. The CDR3 nucleotides read TGCAGCGTTGAAGATGGGCACACCGGGGAGCTGTTTTTT.

This clonotype was recorded a few times. The chain recombines TRBV29-1 with TRBJ2-1; possible D gene TRBD1, 6 bases. CDR3 length: 14 amino acids. Trimming pared 5 bases from V and 6 bases from J, leaving 17 bases between. Looked up from germline, CDR1 is SQVTM and CDR2 is ANQGSEA. The CDR3 spells CSVPFEDSINEQFF. CDR3 nucleotides: TGCAGCGTTCCCTTCGAGGACAGCATCAATGAGCAGTTCTTC.

This clonotype has at least ten counts. The chain combines TRBV5-1 with TRBJ2-1; TRBD1 might be the D (6 bases). Trimming pared 0 bases from V and 1 base from J, leaving 8 bases between. This CDR3 is 15 amino acids long. CDR1 SGHRS and CDR2 YFSETQ come from the germline V gene. The CDR3 sequence: CASSLGDTSYNEQFF. CDR3 DNA sequence: TGCGCCAGCAGCTTGGGGGACACGTCCTACAATGAGCAGTTCTTC.